The clone carrying this T cell receptor beta chain was seen repeatedly, ten times or more. The CDR3 extends over 13 amino acids. The V and J ends lost 0 bases and 4 bases respectively, with 7 bases between them. Germline values: CDR1 SGDLS, CDR2 YYNGEE. Time point denoted: patch test 2, 6 weeks after DPC sensitization. Treatment: therapeutic diphenylcyclopropenone sensitization with weekly scalp DPC. The data are from a study of human T cells and chemical hapten exposure. The wider study: The study lasted 20 to 30 weeks, and patients were dosed weekly with diphenylcyclopropenone on the scalp throughout. Once 0.01% DPC had been applied to the upper back by patch test, readings were taken at 6 days.

For the library, individual cDNA molecules each received unique molecular identifiers. TCRdb fed the RACE reads into MiXCR, producing one record per CDR3 protein. The data show approximately 100,000 distinct CDR3 sequences, roughly a tenth seen once. This chain joins TRBV9 and TRBJ1-1; no clear D gene. Source: whole blood, taken in connection with sensitization to the hapten diphenylcyclopropenone (DPC). The sequence derives from a woman between 40 and 50 years old with alopecia areata. Some clones in this sample may be carry-over from other donors' samples. The chain's CDR3 is CASSVDSFTEAFF. The CDR3 bases are TGTGCCAGCAGCGTAGACTCCTTCACTGAAGCTTTCTTT. The full variable domain, in which reference TRBV9 and TRBJ1-1 provide the parts outside the CDR3, is DSGVTQTPKHLITATGQRVTLRCSPRSGDLSVYWYQQSLDQGLQFLIQYYNGEERAKGNILERFSAQQFPDLHSELNLSSLELGDSALYFCASSVDSFTEAFFGQGTRLTVV.